These T cell receptor beta chains were read from a single sample in a study of low-dose radiotherapy and immunotherapy resistance in tumors. TCRdb re-analysed the reads in MiXCR, keeping a single row per CDR3 protein. The sample holds tens of thousands of distinct CDR3 sequences; less than 30% are singletons and the top ten take about 9.4%. Specimen: PBMCs, collected after low-dose radiotherapy plus immunotherapy. The receptors shown here come from a male donor with prostate cancer. Both conserved end residues are trimmed from each CDR3.

V	CDR3
TRBV30	AWSVPWDREDYEQY
TRBV5-6	ASSLVGRKPYEQY
TRBV6-6	ASSFLGTDYEQY
TRBV19	ASSIDNDRPYGYT
TRBV12-3/TRBV12-4	ASSLRVSNTGELF
TRBV2	ASSGNRGRRTEAF
TRBV19	AGGAKGDTEAF
TRBV28	ASSDVSLAAQETQY
TRBV27	ASRMDRPYEQY
TRBV5-4	ASSTRLAGEETQY
TRBV3-1	ASSPTPGTSGYQETQY
TRBV28	ASNGPRGNQPQH
TRBV5-4	ASSWDRGNQETQY
TRBV30	AWTGQGLYNSPLH
TRBV7-9	ASSSGTVPCGYT
TRBV20-1	SASRGSNTEAF
TRBV11-2	ASSSPTGSNYEQY
TRBV18	ASSPQRANEQF